This TCR beta chain was observed in a study of beta chain features in type 1 diabetes. Overall study context: When patients were set against healthy donors, age, gender and cell yields were similar.

Sequenced material consisted of expressed TCRB transcripts (all of the isolated RNA was reverse transcribed). Libraries were prepared by immunoSEQ multiplex PCR; TCRdb keeps only in-frame clonotypes and omits some of them. This table holds more than 300,000 clones, approximately 8.2% found once. Study-wide results and caveats: Amplification by PCR could prefer shorter templates, with the same effect in patients and controls. Patients with type 1 diabetes showed fewer VDJ junction insertions and more deletions.

Comments on this clone: Its antigen is not identified.

CDR3 length: 15 residues. Germline lookup yields CDR1 LGHNA and CDR2 YNFKEQ. V shed 0 bases and J shed 6 bases, with 12 bases lying between them. The sequencing sample was made of central memory CD4+ T cells from blood. This receptor was obtained from a woman aged 18-29 years in good health. The V gene is TRBV4-2, the J gene TRBJ2-1; possibly TRBD2 for D (5 bases). The CDR3: CASSQDFTRSNEQFF. CDR3 nucleotides: TGTGCCAGCAGCCAAGACTTTACTAGGAGCAATGAGCAGTTCTTC.